This TCR beta chain was observed in a study of T cells in Graves' hyperthyroidism and ophthalmopathy. Out of approximately 10 ml of fresh peripheral blood came the PBMCs. CDR1 SQVTM and CDR2 ANQGSEA come from the germline V gene. The CDR3 covers 12 residues. V lost 3 bases and J 5 bases, leaving 10 bases between the germline ends. Researchers amplified the TCR beta CDR3 regions from RNA transcripts. The study used the HTBI primer set for a first-round RT-PCR of the TCR CDR3. TCRdb itself ran the multiplex PCR reads through MiXCR, one entry per CDR3 protein. The sample has under 350,000 distinct CDR3 sequences, around 20% seen once; the top ten hold less than 65%. General study findings and limits: Stable hyperthyroidism was told apart from ophthalmopathy by a model built on 13 V-J features.

Note on this clonotype: Its antigen remains unidentified.

This receptor was identified in a woman aged 45-59 years with Graves' hyperthyroidism. The chain combines TRBV29-1 with TRBJ2-5; D gene ambiguous. Sequenced material: blood. CDR3 region: CSVDRTGETQYF. The CDR3 coding sequence is TGCAGCGTTGACAGGACCGGGGAGACCCAGTACTTC.